The 5 T cell receptor beta chains presented below share a single source sample, sequenced in a study of cytomegalovirus exposure and HLA in healthy donors. Both 60 Vbeta primers and 13 Jbeta primers went into the PCR. Only in-frame clones appear in the TCRdb table, and some are missing; sequencing was by immunoSEQ multiplex PCR. In the table there are about 130,000 clones, 70% to 90% of which are singletons. The sample was PBMCs. All receptors derive from a woman between 40 and 50 years old in good health and CMV-seropositive.

The chain combines TRBV7-2 with TRBJ1-1; D possibly corresponds to TRBD1 (6 bases). V gave up 2 bases and J gave up 0 bases, with 10 bases separating them. Germline V gives CDR1 SGHTA, CDR2 FQGNSA. The CDR3 is made up of 15 amino acids. The CDR3 loop reads CASSLWGQVNTEAFF. The CDR3 nucleotides are TGTGCCAGCAGCTTATGGGGGCAGGTGAACACTGAAGCTTTCTTT.

The chain is built from TRBV6-5 and TRBJ2-3, with 8 bases aligning to TRBD1. Germline CDR1 is MNHEY and CDR2 is SVGAGI. This CDR3 is built from 16 residues. J was trimmed by 1 base and V by 2 bases; bases with no gene match: 5. The CDR3 loop reads CASSYATGVGTDTQYF. The CDR3 DNA is TGTGCCAGCAGTTACGCGACAGGGGTAGGCACAGATACGCAGTATTTT.

This clone was recorded once. The V and J genes are TRBV19 and TRBJ2-7; TRBD2 agrees at 10 bases. V dropped 7 bases and J dropped 5; count of bases not matched to a gene: 8. Germline CDR1 LNHDA, CDR2 SQIVND (reference sequence). The CDR3 sequence is 14 residues long. CDR3 sequence: CASTPAGGLDEQYF. CDR3 sequence (DNA): TGTGCCAGTACCCCAGCGGGGGGGCTGGACGAGCAGTACTTC.

The V call is TRBV27, the J call TRBJ2-5, with D unclear. Trimming cost V 0 bases and J 5 bases, with 10 bases left between them. Germline CDR1 is MNHEY and CDR2 is SMNVEV (reference sequence). This CDR3 has 14 residues. CDR3 bases: TGTGCCAGCAGTTTATCTCCCACCGGGGAGACCCAGTACTTC. This gives the protein CASSLSPTGETQYF.

This clone occurred once. The chain uses TRBV29-1 and TRBJ2-5, with no clear D. The V end lost 5 bases, the J end lost 1 base, and 11 bases lay between the germline ends. The CDR3 loop spans 13 amino acids. Germline V gives CDR1 SQVTM, CDR2 ANQGSEA. This CDR3 is CSVHHSGQETQYF. CDR3 in DNA: TGCAGCGTTCACCACAGTGGCCAAGAGACCCAGTACTTC. The full variable domain, completed using reference TRBV29-1 and TRBJ2-5, is SAVISQKPSRDICQRGTSLTIQCQVDSQVTMMFWYRQQPGQSLTLIATANQGSEATYESGFVIDKFPISRPNLTFSTLTVSNMSPEDSSIYLCSVHHSGQETQYFGPGTRLLVL.